These 27 T cell receptor beta chains share one sample of origin, sequenced in a study of blood T cell repertoires in COVID-19. TCRdb keeps only in-frame clones here, not all; method: immunoSEQ multiplex PCR. The data show 300,000 to 400,000 clones, 80% to 90% seen once. Sequencing input: peripheral blood. Source of these receptors: a man aged 25-45 years with COVID-19, enrolled during active disease.

The V call is TRBV18, the J call TRBJ1-3, with D unresolved. The CDR3 totals 13 residues. Germline V lookup: CDR1 KGHSH, CDR2 LQKENI. V was pared by 1 base and J by 4 bases, with 5 bases between. The CDR3 protein is CASSPLEGNTIYF. In DNA, the CDR3 is TGTGCCAGCTCACCACTGGAGGGAAACACCATATATTTT.

The chain links TRBV6-5 to TRBJ2-7, with D possibly being TRBD1 (6 bases). The CDR3 is made up of 15 amino acids. Germline CDR1 and CDR2: MNHEY and SVGAGI. V was shortened by 0 bases and J by 2 bases, with 11 bases between the two germline ends. The CDR3, as DNA: TGTGCCAGCAGTTACTCGCAGGGGTTGACCTACGAGCAGTACTTC. Its protein is CASSYSQGLTYEQYF.

J is TRBJ1-2 and V is TRBV27, with D uncertain. Germline V lookup: CDR1 MNHEY, CDR2 SMNVEV (reference sequence). CDR3 size: 14 residues. The ends were cut back, 1 base at V and 0 bases at J, with 6 bases in the middle. CDR3 protein: CASSLWPANYGYTF. CDR3 nucleotide sequence: TGTGCCAGCAGTTTATGGCCAGCTAACTATGGCTACACCTTC.

The V call is TRBV19, the J call TRBJ1-5; 8 bases align to TRBD1. Germline V gene sequence: CDR1 LNHDA, CDR2 SQIVND (reference sequence). Trimming took 5 bases from V and 1 from J; bases not matched to a gene: 13. The CDR3 runs 18 residues. The CDR3 coding sequence is TGTGCCAGTAGTCATCCCGGGACAGGCACTATCAGCAATCAGCCCCAGCATTTT. The encoded protein is CASSHPGTGTISNQPQHF. Combining the CDR3 with reference TRBV19 and TRBJ1-5 gives the whole variable domain DGGITQSPKYLFRKEGQNVTLSCEQNLNHDAMYWYRQDPGQGLRLIYYSQIVNDFQKGDIAEGYSVSREKKESFPLTVTSAQKNPTAFYLCASSHPGTGTISNQPQHFGDGTRLSIL.

The J gene is TRBJ1-3, the V gene TRBV12-5; the D gene is possibly TRBD1 (6 bases). This CDR3 comprises 17 residues. Trimming left V 7 bases short and J 4 bases short, with 23 bases between. Germline CDR1 and CDR2: LGHNT and FRNRAP. The CDR3 loop is CASVLDRPLVRGNTIYF. The CDR3 DNA follows: TGTGCTAGTGTCCTCGACAGGCCCCTGGTGCGCGGAAACACCATATATTTT.

This chain joins TRBV6-6 and TRBJ1-5, with 7 bases fitting TRBD1. The trim removed 5 bases at V and 4 bases at J, leaving 14 bases unmatched. Germline V CDR1 and CDR2: MNHNY, SVGAGI (reference sequence). The CDR3 has 17 residues. CDR3 nucleotides: TGTGCCAGCAGTCACCGTCCCCTCGACAGGGATAATCAGCCCCAGCATTTT. Protein: CASSHRPLDRDNQPQHF.

V is TRBV6-2 or TRBV6-3 and J is TRBJ2-7, with D unclear. The CDR3 totals 13 residues. Germline V CDR1 and CDR2: MNHEY, SVGEGT. Trimming pared 2 bases from V and 3 bases from J, leaving 8 bases between. For the CDR3, the DNA is TGTGCCAGCAGTTACCATCTAAACTACGAGCAGTACTTC. It yields the protein CASSYHLNYEQYF.

This chain links TRBV4-1 with TRBJ2-1, with a weak D call TRBD2 (6 bases). Germline CDR1 reads MGHRA; CDR2 reads YSYEKL. The CDR3 is 18 amino acids. V lost 0 bases to trimming and J lost 0 bases, with 15 bases between them. In nucleotides, the CDR3 is TGCGCCAGCAGCCAAGATCCGGCGGGGTATAGCTCCTACAATGAGCAGTTCTTC. Its protein is CASSQDPAGYSSYNEQFF.

The rearrangement uses TRBV28 and TRBJ2-3, with 10 bases identical to TRBD1. The CDR3 runs to 17 residues. V dropped 5 bases and J dropped 4; count of bases not matched to a gene: 12. Per the germline V gene, CDR1 is MDHEN and CDR2 is SYDVKM. The CDR3 bases are TGTGCCAGCAGTCAGACAGGGGGCGCATTGAGGCCAGATACGCAGTATTTT. It translates to CASSQTGGALRPDTQYF.

V is TRBV4-1 and J is TRBJ1-3; D ambiguous. Germline V lookup: CDR1 MGHRA, CDR2 YSYEKL. V lost 0 bases to trimming and J lost 0 bases, with 9 bases between them. The CDR3 has 16 residues. The CDR3 DNA is TGCGCCAGCAGCCAAGATCGGGGAACCTCTGGAAACACCATATATTTT. Translation gives CASSQDRGTSGNTIYF.

J is TRBJ1-5 and V is TRBV5-6; D perhaps matches TRBD1 (5 bases). This CDR3 region has 15 residues. CDR1 is SGHDT, CDR2 YYEEEE, per germline. Trimming took off 0 bases at V and 1 base at J, with 8 bases between the two ends. The CDR3 nucleotides read TGTGCCAGCAGCTTGGGCGGGGGGAGCAATCAGCCCCAGCATTTT. Translation gives CASSLGGGSNQPQHF.

As to this clone: Additional DNA sequences in this sample encode the identical CDR3. J is TRBJ2-7 and V is TRBV28; 9 positions match TRBD1. This CDR3 is built from 13 residues. J lost 3 bases, V lost 3 bases, and 0 bases had no gene match. The germline V gene has CDR1 MDHEN and CDR2 SYDVKM. Here the CDR3 DNA reads TGTGCCAGCAGTTTGGACAGGGGCTACGAGCAGTACTTC. Residues: CASSLDRGYEQYF.

The chain combines TRBV19 with TRBJ1-6; 8 bases map to TRBD1. Unmatched junction bases numbered 4, after V lost 5 bases and J lost 7 bases. The CDR3 runs 14 residues. CDR1 and CDR2 (germline): LNHDA, SQIVND (reference sequence). For the CDR3, the DNA is TGTGCCAGTAGTCCCCGACAGGGGAATTCACCCCTCCACTTT. It encodes CASSPRQGNSPLHF.

CDR3 in amino acids: CASSYAHGSARTEAFF. As DNA, the CDR3 is TGTGCCAGCAGTTACGCCCACGGATCGGCGAGGACTGAAGCTTTCTTT. The J gene is TRBJ1-1, the V gene TRBV6-6; D is unclear. The CDR3 has 16 amino acids. V gave up 2 bases and J gave up 5 bases, with 18 bases separating them. The germline V gene has CDR1 MNHNY and CDR2 SVGAGI (reference sequence).

V usage is TRBV7-3 and J usage is TRBJ2-4; D gene unclear. CDR1 is SGHTA and CDR2 is FQGTGA in the germline V gene. V lost 5 bases and J 0 bases, leaving 8 bases between the germline ends. The CDR3 extends over 14 amino acids. Here the CDR3 DNA reads TGTGCCAGCAGCCCCCCCGTAGCCAAAAACATTCAGTACTTC. This encodes CASSPPVAKNIQYF.

This rearrangement joins TRBV11-3 to TRBJ2-7, with TRBD1 as a possible D gene (5 bases). This CDR3 spans 13 amino acids. The V end was cut by 5 bases, the J end by 3 bases, with 11 bases between. Germline V gene lookup returns CDR1 SGHNT and CDR2 YENEEA. DNA of the CDR3: TGTGCCAGCAGCACCGCAGGGAACTACGAGCAGTACTTC. Translation gives CASSTAGNYEQYF. The full variable domain, its missing parts supplied by reference TRBV11-3 and TRBJ2-7, is EAGVVQSPRYKIIEKKQPVAFWCNPISGHNTLYWYLQNLGQGPELLIRYENEEAVDDSQLPKDRFSAERLKGVDSTLKIQPAELGDSAVYLCASSTAGNYEQYFGPGTRLTVT.

This chain links TRBV19 with TRBJ2-7, with 8 bases lining up with TRBD1. Germline CDR1 is LNHDA and CDR2 is SQIVND (reference sequence). The J segment lost 6 bases and the V segment lost 1 base, leaving 8 bases of the junction unmatched. CDR3 length: 15 residues. CDR3 residues: CASSIGGTGSLEQYF. CDR3 sequence (DNA): TGTGCCAGTAGTATAGGAGGGACAGGAAGCCTCGAGCAGTACTTC.

The J gene is TRBJ1-1, the V gene TRBV5-1; 8 bases agree with TRBD1. The CDR3 runs 14 residues. CDR1 SGHRS and CDR2 YFSETQ come from the germline V gene. V lost 5 bases to trimming and J lost 11 bases; unmatched junction nucleotides: 14. CDR3 DNA sequence: TGCGCCAGCAGTTACGGACAGGGTGAAGGTATGGCTTTCTTT. Translated: CASSYGQGEGMAFF.

Only one count was recorded for this clone. The V gene is TRBV19, the J gene TRBJ1-2; a weak D match, TRBD1 (6 bases). This CDR3 is built from 14 residues. From germline, CDR1 is LNHDA and CDR2 SQIVND (reference sequence). Trimming took off 4 bases at V and 4 bases at J, with 13 bases between the two ends. The CDR3 protein is CASSSHRAGYGYTF. The CDR3 DNA reads TGTGCCAGTAGTAGCCACAGGGCCGGCTATGGCTACACCTTC. The whole variable domain, filled in from reference TRBV19 and TRBJ1-2, reads DGGITQSPKYLFRKEGQNVTLSCEQNLNHDAMYWYRQDPGQGLRLIYYSQIVNDFQKGDIAEGYSVSREKKESFPLTVTSAQKNPTAFYLCASSSHRAGYGYTFGSGTRLTVV.

The V gene is TRBV5-3, the J gene TRBJ1-4, with TRBD1 matching over 7 bases. TRBV5-3 is marked as an open reading frame, function uncertain. The CDR3 is 17 residues long. The ends lost 4 bases at V and 3 bases at J; junction bases unmatched: 12. The CDR3: CARSGPDRQGPNEKLFF. The CDR3, as DNA: TGTGCCAGAAGCGGACCGGACCGACAGGGCCCTAATGAAAAACTGTTTTTT.

This clone has just a few counts. The CDR3: CASSQDDRDNEQFF. The CDR3 nucleotides read TGCGCCAGCAGCCAAGATGACAGAGACAATGAGCAGTTCTTC. The genes are TRBV4-3 and TRBJ2-1; D may be TRBD1 (5 bases). This CDR3 has 14 residues. Between the trimmed V and J ends, which lost 0 bases and 5 bases, there was a span of 8 bases. Germline lookup yields CDR1 LGHNA and CDR2 YSLEER.

The chain recombines TRBV19 with TRBJ1-5; D is unresolved. Per the germline V gene, CDR1 is LNHDA and CDR2 is SQIVND (reference sequence). V was trimmed by 3 bases and J by 1 base, leaving 7 bases between them. The CDR3 sequence is 14 residues long. In nucleotides, the CDR3 is TGTGCCAGTAGTATGGCGGGGAGCAATCAGCCCCAGCATTTT. Encoded protein: CASSMAGSNQPQHF.

The count of this clone is one. The rearrangement joins TRBV14 to TRBJ1-6; 7 positions match TRBD1. With V trimmed by 1 base and J by 8 bases, 5 bases remained unmatched. The V gene's germline CDR1 is SGHDN and CDR2 FVKESK. The CDR3 covers 15 residues. CDR3 protein: CASSQVGGGYSPLHF. In DNA, the CDR3 is TGTGCCAGCAGCCAAGTAGGGGGCGGGTATTCACCCCTCCACTTT.

This chain connects TRBV10-3 to TRBJ1-1; D perhaps matches TRBD1 (5 bases). This CDR3 is built from 14 residues. Germline V lookup: CDR1 ENHRY, CDR2 SYGVKD. Trimming removed 3 bases from V and 3 bases from J, with 11 bases in between. For the CDR3, the DNA is TGTGCCATCAGTGAATCGACAGAATACACTGAAGCTTTCTTT. This sequence encodes CAISESTEYTEAFF.

A single count supports this clone. The chain links TRBV19 to TRBJ1-1; D gene uncertain. V lost 2 bases to trimming and J lost 0 bases, with 10 bases between them. The CDR3 totals 15 residues. Germline CDR1 and CDR2: LNHDA and SQIVND (reference sequence). The CDR3 here is CASSILAGLNTEAFF. The CDR3 DNA reads TGTGCCAGTAGTATATTAGCCGGGTTGAACACTGAAGCTTTCTTT.

A single count supports this clone. J is TRBJ2-3 and V is TRBV9; 9 positions match TRBD2. Germline assignment: CDR1 SGDLS and CDR2 YYNGEE. The CDR3 has 15 amino acids. The J segment lost 5 bases and the V segment lost 0 bases, leaving 4 bases of the junction unmatched. CDR3 nucleotides: TGTGCCAGCAGCGTAGCGGCTAGCGGGGTAGATACGCAGTATTTT. This sequence encodes CASSVAASGVDTQYF.

The chain carries TRBV5-5 and TRBJ2-1; TRBD2 matches 14 bases. V shed 5 bases and J 8 bases; nucleotides not matched to a gene: 6. This CDR3 comprises 15 residues. Germline V gene lookup returns CDR1 SGHKS and CDR2 YYEKEE (reference sequence). CDR3 in DNA: TGTGCCAGCAGTTACGGGACTAGCGGGAGCTATGAGCAGTTCTTC. As protein: CASSYGTSGSYEQFF.